The sequence of this T cell receptor beta chain was determined in a study of glioma-infiltrating T cells. Regarding the study as a whole: Tissue-blood divergence was below expectation in non-neoplastic patients, above in gliomas.

The germline V and J ends were trimmed by 1 base and 9 bases, with 10 bases remaining between them. Germline CDR1 and CDR2: SGHVS and FQNEAQ. The CDR3 runs to 13 residues. A remark on this clonotype: Its antigen is undetermined.

Amplification of TCR alpha and beta CDR3 regions from RNA used iRepertoire nested multiplex PCR. For one-step reverse transcription and amplification, about 90-450 ng of tissue mRNA or PBMC total RNA was used. TCRdb re-called the multiplex PCR reads through MiXCR, storing one row per CDR3 protein. Here the sample spans some 150,000 distinct CDR3 sequences, about two fifths being singletons. The genes are TRBV7-8 and TRBJ1-5; maybe TRBD1 (5 bases). The sequenced sample was glioma tissue, nonneoplastic brain tissue, or PBMCs (not recorded which). The origin of this receptor is a human donor with low-grade glioma or glioblastoma, undergoing nonglioma brain surgery, or in good health (not recorded which). For the CDR3, the DNA is TGTGCCAGCAGCTTAGAGAGGGGTCGGCCCCAGCATTTT. This translates into CASSLERGRPQHF. Full variable domain (rest looked up from reference TRBV7-8 and TRBJ1-5): GAGVSQSPRYKVAKRGQDVALRCDPISGHVSLFWYQQALGQGPEFLTYFQNEAQLDKSGLPSDRFFAERPEGSVSTLKIQRTQQEDSAVYLCASSLERGRPQHFGDGTRLSIL.